This TCR beta chain was recorded in a study of cytomegalovirus exposure and HLA in healthy donors. Study results and caveats: With DRB1 most and HLA-C fewest, TCR association rates differed between HLA loci in a later analysis. Rarity marked most TCR sequences, yet some public TCRs occurred in many donors. TCR beta V- and J-gene trimming was later associated with a missense DCLRE1C variant. According to the study, around 150 TCR beta chains were cytomegalovirus-associated.

The ends lost 7 bases at V and 2 bases at J; junction bases unmatched: 11. Germline V lookup: CDR1 MNHEY, CDR2 SMNVEV (reference sequence). The length of the CDR3 is 17 residues. Points on this clone: Its specificity is not known.

PCR used 60 Vbeta primers and 13 Jbeta primers. Some clones are missing from TCRdb's copy, which holds only in-frame ones; the method was immunoSEQ multiplex PCR. The sample yields approximately 150,000 clones, around 80% seen once. This chain connects TRBV27 to TRBJ1-5, with 10 bases aligning to TRBD1. Sequenced input: PBMCs. This TCR derives from a man between 25 and 39 years old in good health and CMV-seronegative. The DNA for the CDR3 is TGTGCCAGCACCGAGCTAGACAGGGGGCACGGCAATCAGCCCCAGCATTTT. This gives the protein CASTELDRGHGNQPQHF.